This is a list of T cell receptor beta chains from one sample in a study of blood T cell repertoires in COVID-19. Here immunoSEQ multiplex PCR was the method, and the copy in TCRdb shows in-frame clones only, minus some. The table shows 250,000 to 300,000 clones, with approximately 85% occurring only once. The specimen was peripheral blood. Every receptor here comes from a man aged 45 to 65 with active or convalescent COVID-19. Each CDR3 is given with its conserved first and last residue.

V gene	J gene	CDR3 protein
TRBV28	TRBJ2-7	CASSPLDRDYEQYF
TRBV19	TRBJ2-3	CASSIVGEQGRTDTQYF
TRBV27	TRBJ2-7	CASSLRLGGDRDYEQYF
TRBV2	TRBJ1-2	CASTPGRIYGYTF
TRBV12-5	TRBJ2-1	CASGLGSTGAPSSYNEQFF
TRBV29-1	TRBJ1-2	CSVEDKQGRYGYTF
TRBV5-8	TRBJ1-4	CASPNHDWYDEKLFF
TRBV9	TRBJ2-3	CASTQTSGASTDTQYF
TRBV25-1	TRBJ2-7	CASRPWGGTLGEQYF
TRBV19	TRBJ2-4	CASSFPGNIQYF
TRBV7-9	TRBJ2-1	CASSLEVEAAERYNEQFF
TRBV7-2	TRBJ1-4	CASSFYQGSNEKLFF
TRBV28	TRBJ1-1	CASSIIPGGNTEAFF
TRBV19	TRBJ2-1	CASTTRGYNEQFF
TRBV29-1	TRBJ2-3	CSVESRRTDTQYF
TRBV30	TRBJ2-2	CAWSKTGLGAGELFF
TRBV15	TRBJ1-1	CATSRGEEGLNTEAFF
TRBV29-1	TRBJ2-1	CSVGLLYNEQFF
TRBV4-2	TRBJ2-1	CASSQDWAGGYNEQFF
TRBV4-1	TRBJ1-1	CASSQEMGRVTFF
TRBV19	TRBJ2-7	CASSTAIQSGTSSYEQYF
TRBV29-1	TRBJ1-2	CSVGDRGDGYTF
TRBV20-1	TRBJ2-1	CSASRWEISGTSYNEQFF
TRBV2	TRBJ2-1	CASSSGPPESHEQFF
TRBV9	TRBJ2-3	CASSPDRVYTQYF
TRBV6-5	TRBJ1-2	CASSYLRTGGGYGYTF
TRBV5-1	TRBJ2-3	CASSLESGGPTDTQYF
TRBV3-1/TRBV3-2	TRBJ2-7	CASSHGLAGSYEQYF
TRBV9	TRBJ1-2	CASSVDEGLNYGYTF
TRBV10-3	TRBJ1-5	CAISETAGQGNQPQHF
TRBV6-2/TRBV6-3	TRBJ2-7	CASSYSIETGIHEQYF
TRBV4-2	TRBJ2-7	CASSQDRAGGANYEQYF
TRBV10-2	TRBJ2-7	CASTARTSGSQYEQYF
TRBV5-6	TRBJ2-7	CASSVAGQHYEQYF
TRBV5-6	TRBJ2-7	CASSLVRLSYEQYF
TRBV15	TRBJ2-2	CATSSRQGWTGELFF
TRBV11-3	TRBJ2-1	CASSSRSRTGALNEQFF
TRBV6-5	TRBJ2-5	CASSYSSRRETQYF
TRBV7-2	TRBJ1-1	CASSLGGTGGASRAFF
TRBV10-3	TRBJ2-1	CAITRGGGGEQFF
TRBV6-5	TRBJ1-1	CASNTGTEAFF
TRBV3-1/TRBV3-2	TRBJ2-7	CASSRSGSYEQYF
TRBV7-9	TRBJ1-5	CASSQGGTGALWQPQHF
TRBV9	TRBJ2-5	CASSVEGEGRGTQYF
TRBV21-1	TRBJ1-2	CASRRTGDRDYGYTF
TRBV19	TRBJ1-5	CASSTGPSGQPQHF
TRBV11-2	TRBJ1-2	CASSGYRGHLDGYTF
TRBV6-6	TRBJ1-1	CASSYSRGGAEAFF
TRBV19	TRBJ2-6	CASAHRGRGGANVLTF